This note documents a single T cell receptor (beta chain) sequence. Participants reported their clinical history, and cohort assignment relied on those reports. The sample belongs to a study of blood T cell repertoires in COVID-19. Study overall: The United States, Italy and Spain provided the acute and convalescent COVID-19 samples. Sample material is recorded as cDNA or gDNA derived from T cells, B-cell-depleted T cells, or PBMCs.

There are 17 residues in the CDR3. Germline-derived CDR1 and CDR2 are SGHDN and FVKESK. The V gene end was trimmed by 0 bases and the J gene end by 0 bases; junction bases not matched to a gene: 6. Under the authors' procedure: Estimates of nucleated cell counts were drawn from the amplification of reference gene primers. Data came from immunoSEQ multiplex PCR; TCRdb stores just in-frame clones and leaves some out. Clonal size and the V and J genes are those of that table, whereas D and trimming came from the DNA. The sample shows 360,000 or so clones, roughly nine tenths of them seen only once. The genes are TRBV14 and TRBJ2-3; TRBD2 matches at 7 bases. Sample: PBMCs or T cells enriched from blood (not recorded which). This clonotype originated in a woman aged 25-40 years who had recovered from COVID-19. Written as DNA, the CDR3 is TGTGCCAGCAGCCAAGATCGGGCGGGAGCCAGCACAGATACGCAGTATTTT. The encoded protein is CASSQDRAGASTDTQYF.